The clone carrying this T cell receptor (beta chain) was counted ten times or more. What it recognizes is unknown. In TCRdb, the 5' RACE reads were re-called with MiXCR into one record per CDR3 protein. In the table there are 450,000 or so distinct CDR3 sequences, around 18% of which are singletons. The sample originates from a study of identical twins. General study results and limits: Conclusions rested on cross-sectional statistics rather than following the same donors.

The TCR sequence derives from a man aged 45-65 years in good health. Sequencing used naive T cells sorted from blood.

CDR3 sequence reads: CASSQDPGLEETQYF. CDR3 nucleotides: TGCGCCAGCAGCCAAGATCCGGGGTTAGAAGAGACCCAGTACTTC. V and J are TRBV4-1 and TRBJ2-5; TRBD2 might be the D (5 bases). Trimming left V 0 bases short and J 3 bases short, with 11 bases between. CDR3 length equals 15 residues. Per the germline V gene, CDR1 is MGHRA and CDR2 is YSYEKL.